A selection of T cell receptor beta chains follows, all from one sample in a study of blood T cell repertoires in COVID-19. The data were produced by immunoSEQ multiplex PCR, yet TCRdb's version contains in-frame clones alone and is incomplete. The sample carries around 89,000 clones, 89% recorded once. Material: peripheral blood. Receptors originate from a man between 50 and 59 years old with acute or convalescent COVID-19. CDR3s include the opening cysteine and the closing phenylalanine or tryptophan. The D gene is left open where the match is weak. Rows may omit the clone size; those that give it use once, few, many or a size class.

V gene: TRBV5-4; clone size: .; D gene: .; J gene: TRBJ2-3; CDR3 DNA: TGTGCCAGCAGCTTGGTTAGTGCAGATACGCAGTATTTT; CDR3 protein: CASSLVSADTQYF
V gene: TRBV5-1; clone size: .; D gene: .; J gene: TRBJ2-5; CDR3 DNA: TGCGCCAGCAGCATTCGACTTGACGAGACCCAGTACTTC; CDR3 protein: CASSIRLDETQYF
V gene: TRBV5-1; clone size: .; D gene: .; J gene: TRBJ1-3; CDR3 DNA: TGCGCCAGCAAGACGGGCTCTGGAAACACCATATATTTT; CDR3 protein: CASKTGSGNTIYF
V gene: TRBV9; clone size: .; D gene: TRBD2; J gene: TRBJ2-3; CDR3 DNA: TGTGCCAGCAGCGTAGCTCTTGCGGGGGCAGATACGCAGTATTTT; CDR3 protein: CASSVALAGADTQYF
V gene: TRBV5-4; clone size: .; D gene: .; J gene: TRBJ2-1; CDR3 DNA: TGTGCCAGCAGTCAAAGTGGGGGGGCCAATGAGCAGTTCTTC; CDR3 protein: CASSQSGGANEQFF
V gene: TRBV6-5; clone size: few; D gene: .; J gene: TRBJ2-7; CDR3 DNA: TGTGCCAGCAGTTACTCGGGTACAGCATACGAGCAGTACTTC; CDR3 protein: CASSYSGTAYEQYF
V gene: TRBV4-2; clone size: .; D gene: .; J gene: TRBJ2-3; CDR3 DNA: TGTGCCAGCAGCCGACTGACTAGTAGGTCAGATACGCAGTATTTT; CDR3 protein: CASSRLTSRSDTQYF
V gene: TRBV9; clone size: .; D gene: TRBD1; J gene: TRBJ2-7; CDR3 DNA: TGTGCCAGCAGCGCGGCGGACAGGCCCCCCTACGAGCAGTACTTC; CDR3 protein: CASSAADRPPYEQYF
V gene: TRBV5-1; clone size: .; D gene: TRBD1; J gene: TRBJ1-4; CDR3 DNA: TGCGCCAGCAGCTGGGGACAGCGGAATGAAAAACTGTTTTTT; CDR3 protein: CASSWGQRNEKLFF
V gene: TRBV29-1; clone size: .; D gene: .; J gene: TRBJ1-4; CDR3 DNA: TGCAGCGTTGAATCGGGCCGAGGGGAAAAACTGTTTTTT; CDR3 protein: CSVESGRGEKLFF
V gene: TRBV11-2; clone size: .; D gene: TRBD1; J gene: TRBJ2-7; CDR3 DNA: TGTGCCAGCAGTAGAGGGGACAGTCAATACGAGCAGTACTTC; CDR3 protein: CASSRGDSQYEQYF
V gene: TRBV7-3; clone size: once; D gene: .; J gene: TRBJ1-3; CDR3 DNA: TGTGCCAGCAGCCTAGACAGAGGAAACACCATATATTTT; CDR3 protein: CASSLDRGNTIYF
V gene: TRBV3-1/TRBV3-2; clone size: .; D gene: TRBD2; J gene: TRBJ2-5; CDR3 DNA: TGTGCCAGCAGCCAAGAGAATCGGGGGGGGTACCAAGAGACCCAGTACTTC; CDR3 protein: CASSQENRGGYQETQYF
V gene: TRBV19; clone size: .; D gene: TRBD2; J gene: TRBJ2-1; CDR3 DNA: TGTGCCAGTAGTGACACCCCTAGCGGGGGCGTGGAGCAGTTCTTC; CDR3 protein: CASSDTPSGGVEQFF
V gene: TRBV28; clone size: .; D gene: TRBD1; J gene: TRBJ1-4; CDR3 DNA: TGTGCCAGCAGTCGGGACAGGGCCACTAATGAAAAACTGTTTTTT; CDR3 protein: CASSRDRATNEKLFF
V gene: TRBV6-6; clone size: .; D gene: .; J gene: TRBJ2-2; CDR3 DNA: TGTGCCAGCAGTTACCCCCCAGGGCTCGGGACCGGGGAGCTGTTTTTT; CDR3 protein: CASSYPPGLGTGELFF
V gene: TRBV19; clone size: .; D gene: TRBD1; J gene: TRBJ1-2; CDR3 DNA: TGTGCCAGTAGTATAGACCGTCCCGGGACAGGGGGCGGCGGCTACACCTTC; CDR3 protein: CASSIDRPGTGGGGYTF
V gene: TRBV4-1; clone size: .; D gene: TRBD1; J gene: TRBJ1-4; CDR3 DNA: TGCGCCAGCAGCCTCGGGACAGGGGGCCGAACTAATGAAAAACTGTTTTTT; CDR3 protein: CASSLGTGGRTNEKLFF
V gene: TRBV5-4; clone size: .; D gene: .; J gene: TRBJ1-2; CDR3 DNA: TGTGCCAGCAGCTTCGACAGGACCTATGGCTACACCTTC; CDR3 protein: CASSFDRTYGYTF
V gene: TRBV6-2/TRBV6-3; clone size: .; D gene: .; J gene: TRBJ2-3; CDR3 DNA: TGTGCCAGCAGTTACCGGGGGGCCGTCGGCACAGATACGCAGTATTTT; CDR3 protein: CASSYRGAVGTDTQYF
V gene: TRBV6-4; clone size: .; D gene: TRBD1; J gene: TRBJ1-1; CDR3 DNA: TGTGCCAGCAGCTTAAACAGGGGAACTGAAGCTTTCTTT; CDR3 protein: CASSLNRGTEAFF
V gene: TRBV3-1/TRBV3-2; clone size: .; D gene: .; J gene: TRBJ1-1; CDR3 DNA: TGTGCCAGCAGCCAAGGGCGGGGGTTGATTACGAACACTGAAGCTTTCTTT; CDR3 protein: CASSQGRGLITNTEAFF
V gene: TRBV3-1/TRBV3-2; clone size: .; D gene: .; J gene: TRBJ1-6; CDR3 DNA: TGTGCCAGCAGCCAAGATCCAGGGAATTCACCCCTCCACTTT; CDR3 protein: CASSQDPGNSPLHF
V gene: TRBV28; clone size: .; D gene: .; J gene: TRBJ2-3; CDR3 DNA: TGTGCCAGCAGTTTTGGCGGGTTAGCGGATACGCAGTATTTT; CDR3 protein: CASSFGGLADTQYF
V gene: TRBV5-4; clone size: once; D gene: .; J gene: TRBJ1-1; CDR3 DNA: TGTGCCAGCAGCTCACACAGGGATTGGAACACTGAAGCTTTCTTT; CDR3 protein: CASSSHRDWNTEAFF
V gene: TRBV14; clone size: .; D gene: .; J gene: TRBJ2-3; CDR3 DNA: TGTGCCAGCAGCCAAGAGTTGAGGGCACGTACGCAGTATTTT; CDR3 protein: CASSQELRARTQYF
V gene: TRBV7-2; clone size: once; D gene: TRBD2; J gene: TRBJ2-7; CDR3 DNA: TGTGCCAGCAGCCTAAGCGGGGGGGCCAAGGAGCAGTACTTC; CDR3 protein: CASSLSGGAKEQYF
V gene: TRBV19; clone size: .; D gene: TRBD1; J gene: TRBJ1-5; CDR3 DNA: TGTGCCAGTAGTCACAGGGGGACATCTGGGGATCAGCCCCAGCATTTT; CDR3 protein: CASSHRGTSGDQPQHF
V gene: TRBV4-2; clone size: .; D gene: .; J gene: TRBJ2-2; CDR3 DNA: TGTGCCAGCAGCCAAGTGGGTAGCCAAGGCGGGGAGCTGTTTTTT; CDR3 protein: CASSQVGSQGGELFF
V gene: TRBV5-1; clone size: .; D gene: TRBD1; J gene: TRBJ1-2; CDR3 DNA: TGCGCCAGCAGCTTGGATTTGTGGACAGGGAACTATGGCTACACCTTC; CDR3 protein: CASSLDLWTGNYGYTF
V gene: TRBV19; clone size: .; D gene: .; J gene: TRBJ1-1; CDR3 DNA: TGTGCCAGTAGAGTCGGCGGCGCCATGAACACTGAAGCTTTCTTT; CDR3 protein: CASRVGGAMNTEAFF
V gene: TRBV30; clone size: .; D gene: .; J gene: TRBJ1-5; CDR3 DNA: TGTGCCTCCAGGGCGGATAGCAATCAGCCCCAGCATTTT; CDR3 protein: CASRADSNQPQHF
V gene: TRBV5-1; clone size: once; D gene: TRBD1; J gene: TRBJ2-3; CDR3 DNA: TGCGCCAGCAGCCCATTTCCTGGACAGGGAGGCACAGATACGCAGTATTTT; CDR3 protein: CASSPFPGQGGTDTQYF
V gene: TRBV7-9; clone size: .; D gene: .; J gene: TRBJ2-1; CDR3 DNA: TGTGCCAGCGGGGACACCACCTCGTCCTACAATGAGCAGTTCTTC; CDR3 protein: CASGDTTSSYNEQFF
V gene: TRBV6-6; clone size: .; D gene: .; J gene: TRBJ2-7; CDR3 DNA: TGTGCCAGCAGGGATCTTGCGGGGGCCGTTTACGAGCAGTACTTC; CDR3 protein: CASRDLAGAVYEQYF
V gene: TRBV10-1; clone size: .; D gene: .; J gene: TRBJ1-1; CDR3 DNA: TGCGCCATCGCTCAGGGTTTACGGTCGTTTGAAGCTTTCTTT; CDR3 protein: CAIAQGLRSFEAFF
V gene: TRBV5-1; clone size: few; D gene: .; J gene: TRBJ2-2; CDR3 DNA: TGCGCCAGCAAGATAGGGACTCAACCCAACACCGGGGAGCTGTTTTTT; CDR3 protein: CASKIGTQPNTGELFF
V gene: TRBV7-9; clone size: .; D gene: .; J gene: TRBJ2-5; CDR3 DNA: TGTGCCAGCAGCACTTACCCCGAGACCCAGTACTTC; CDR3 protein: CASSTYPETQYF
V gene: TRBV27; clone size: .; D gene: TRBD2; J gene: TRBJ2-1; CDR3 DNA: TGTGCCAGCAAAACAACTAGCGGGGGGGCCGGTAAATACAATGAGCAGTTCTTC; CDR3 protein: CASKTTSGGAGKYNEQFF
V gene: TRBV11-2; clone size: .; D gene: .; J gene: TRBJ2-2; CDR3 DNA: TGTGCCAGCAGCTTGAAGGGCGGAGGGACCGGGGAGCTGTTTTTT; CDR3 protein: CASSLKGGGTGELFF
V gene: TRBV5-4; clone size: .; D gene: TRBD1; J gene: TRBJ1-2; CDR3 DNA: TGTGCCAGCAGCTTGGGAAGGGGGCGGGGCTACACCTTC; CDR3 protein: CASSLGRGRGYTF
V gene: TRBV6-6; clone size: .; D gene: TRBD1; J gene: TRBJ1-1; CDR3 DNA: TGTGCCAGCAGGCCGGGACAGGGGGCCCTTAGCACTGAAGCTTTCTTT; CDR3 protein: CASRPGQGALSTEAFF
V gene: TRBV9; clone size: .; D gene: .; J gene: TRBJ2-2; CDR3 DNA: TGTGCCAGCAGCGTATCCGGACTCTTTCGGAACACCGGGGAGCTGTTTTTT; CDR3 protein: CASSVSGLFRNTGELFF
V gene: TRBV19; clone size: .; D gene: .; J gene: TRBJ1-2; CDR3 DNA: TGTGCCAGTAGTATAGGCCCAGCGATCTATGGCTACACCTTC; CDR3 protein: CASSIGPAIYGYTF
V gene: TRBV9; clone size: .; D gene: .; J gene: TRBJ1-1; CDR3 DNA: TGTGCCAGCAGCGTAGTTCCCCACAAGAGGGACACTGAAGCTTTCTTT; CDR3 protein: CASSVVPHKRDTEAFF
V gene: TRBV6-5; clone size: .; D gene: .; J gene: TRBJ1-2; CDR3 DNA: TGTGCCAGCAGTTACTTGGGGAGGCATGGCTACACCTTC; CDR3 protein: CASSYLGRHGYTF
V gene: TRBV11-1; clone size: once; D gene: TRBD2; J gene: TRBJ2-7; CDR3 DNA: TGTGCCAGCAGCTCTCGGGTAGCGGGATATTACGAGCAGTACTTC; CDR3 protein: CASSSRVAGYYEQYF
V gene: TRBV12-3/TRBV12-4; clone size: .; D gene: TRBD1; J gene: TRBJ2-1; CDR3 DNA: TGTGCCAGCACCCCGGACAGGGTCTATGAGCAGTTCTTC; CDR3 protein: CASTPDRVYEQFF
V gene: TRBV7-9; clone size: .; D gene: .; J gene: TRBJ1-1; CDR3 DNA: TGTGCCAGCAGCTTAGGCATCGGGAACACTGAAGCTTTCTTT; CDR3 protein: CASSLGIGNTEAFF
V gene: TRBV5-1; clone size: .; D gene: TRBD1; J gene: TRBJ1-3; CDR3 DNA: TGCGCCAGCAGCCGGACAGGGGGCGCCGCTGGAAACACCATATATTTT; CDR3 protein: CASSRTGGAAGNTIYF
V gene: TRBV2; clone size: once; D gene: TRBD2; J gene: TRBJ2-1; CDR3 DNA: TGTGCCAGCAGGCCCCAGAGCGGGGGGGCTGGTGAGCAGTTCTTC; CDR3 protein: CASRPQSGGAGEQFF
V gene: TRBV5-1; clone size: .; D gene: .; J gene: TRBJ1-2; CDR3 DNA: TGCGCCAGCAGCTTCGGTCAGGGAGGCGATGGCTACACCTTC; CDR3 protein: CASSFGQGGDGYTF
V gene: TRBV7-8; clone size: .; D gene: TRBD1; J gene: TRBJ2-1; CDR3 DNA: TGTGCCAGCAGCCCTAGGACAGGGATCGCATCCTACAATGAGCAGTTCTTC; CDR3 protein: CASSPRTGIASYNEQFF